This TCR beta chain was captured by sequencing in a study of T cell responses to AZD1222 COVID-19 vaccine (dated by TCRdb to about 2021). About the investigation overall: A total of 230 to 250 trial participants underwent TCR sequencing, of whom 200 to 220 had received two doses of AZD1222 and 26 had received two doses of the MenACWY control vaccine. Trial participants were enrolled by age into 18-55, 56-69 and 70-plus year subgroups, with approximately 150, 30 and 60 TCR-sequenced participants respectively.

This clone came up once. Which antigen it targets is not known. No much larger clone is present one base from it, and per-base qualities are unavailable. General study outcomes and caveats: Epitopes outside the regions mutated in the B.1.351 and B.1.1.7 variants were reportedly recognized by nearly half of the unique spike-specific TCRs. Most participants were white British and females outnumbered males, and the authors suggested that clonal diversity may have been underestimated. The whole spike protein was spanned by vaccine-associated CD4 TCRs, and dominant responses were seen in regions 160-218 and 743-854. Conclusions about previously exposed vaccinees are limited, since just six AZD1222 recipients were seropositive for SARS-CoV-2 at baseline. After two AZD1222 doses, both the breadth and the depth of spike-specific TCRs were significantly higher than at day 0 and than in MenACWY recipients. Because no samples from the day 14 peak response were available, repertoires could be characterized only after the peak T cell response. In the small 56-69-year group, the increase in depth fell short of significance, most likely because of low power.

The germline V gene (reference sequence) gives CDR1 as LNHDA and CDR2 as SQIVND. Including the terminal cysteine and phenylalanine, the CDR3 comprises 18 residues. Here the CDR3 DNA is all that survives: 54 bases in frame from base 1. Unmatched junction bases come to 5, with V trimmed by 3 bases and J by 2 bases. What the time point label conveys for this sample: about 28 days (+/-7) after the second vaccine dose. Because spike-specific TCR depth and breadth did not differ between the two schedules, AZD1222 recipients who got a second dose at roughly 4 weeks were pooled with those who got a second dose at roughly 12 weeks. Samples from vaccinated people were obtained from the UK trials COV001 and COV002, which included a single-blind randomized controlled phase 2/3 trial of AZD1222 (ChAdOx1 nCoV-19) in healthy adults. Trial participant PBMC samples were collected at day 0 and day 28 after the second dose for TCRbeta chain sequencing.

The CDR3 regions of human TCRbeta chains were subjected to immunosequencing. As for the authors' bioinformatics: TCRs in the repertoires were matched against a reference library of SARS-CoV-2-specific TCRs that had been generated with the MIRA antigen-specificity platform. Breadth meant the fraction of unique TCRs that were SARS-CoV-2-associated, whereas depth meant the fraction of total T cells that were SARS-CoV-2-associated. Using the MIRA data, every spike-specific TCR was mapped to the spike region that the TCR reacted to and assigned to either a CD4 or a CD8 class. Log10-transformed breadth and depth values were compared by one-way ANOVA with Sidak's multiple comparisons tests. TCRdb limited this immuneACCESS table to in-frame rearrangements with V and J called. A share of clones is missing; checked studies link under half to unresolved V genes, and the rest is unexplained. For V, J and clone size, that table is used; D and trimming come from the DNA. Counted in this sample were roughly 110,000 clones; about 93% of them appeared once. The ten largest clones add up to 5% to 7.5% of the sample.

Here the chain combines TRBV19 and TRBJ2-3; 16 bases in between match TRBD2. The receptor was isolated from an adult who received the AZD1222 COVID-19 vaccine. Sequenced material: peripheral blood, taken 28 days after the second AZD1222 dose. The DNA sequence follows: TGTGCCAGTAGTATTGGGACTAGCGGGGGGGCCTACACAGATACGCAGTATTTT. This gives the protein CASSIGTSGGAYTDTQYF.